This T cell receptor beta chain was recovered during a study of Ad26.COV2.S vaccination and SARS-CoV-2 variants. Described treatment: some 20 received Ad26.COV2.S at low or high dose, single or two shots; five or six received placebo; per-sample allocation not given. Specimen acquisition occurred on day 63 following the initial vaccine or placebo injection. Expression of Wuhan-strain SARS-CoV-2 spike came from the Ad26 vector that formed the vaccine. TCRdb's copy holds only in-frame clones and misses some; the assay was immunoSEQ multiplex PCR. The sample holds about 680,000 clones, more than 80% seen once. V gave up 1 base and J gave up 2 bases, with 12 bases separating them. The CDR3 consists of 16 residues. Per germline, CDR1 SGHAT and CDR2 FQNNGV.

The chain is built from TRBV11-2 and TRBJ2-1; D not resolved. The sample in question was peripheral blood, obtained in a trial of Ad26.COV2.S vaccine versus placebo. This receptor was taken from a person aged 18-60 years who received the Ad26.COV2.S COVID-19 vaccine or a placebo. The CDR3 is CASSLGISATYNEQFF. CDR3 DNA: TGTGCCAGCAGCTTAGGAATCAGTGCCACCTACAATGAGCAGTTCTTC.